The rows below give T cell receptor beta chains drawn from one sample of a study of T cell clonotyping in hematopoietic cell transplantation. This table comes from immunoSEQ multiplex PCR, and its TCRdb copy is limited to in-frame clones, with some not included. The repertoire has about 21,000 clones, around 90% of them found once; the top ten carry 3.7%. Material: peripheral blood mononuclear cells, obtained before stem cell transplant. These receptor sequences come from a man younger than 35 with biphenotypic leukemia. Some clones in this sample may be carry-over from other donors' samples. CDR3s include the opening cysteine and the closing phenylalanine or tryptophan. Each record gives: clone size, J gene, V gene, D gene, CDR3 DNA, CDR3 protein. D genes are given only for firm matches. Where a row states a size, it is once, few, many or the class of an expanded clone; other rows omit it.

clone_size: -; j_call: TRBJ1-5; v_call: TRBV6-1; d_call: -; cdr3_nt: TGTGCCAGCAGTGAACTGAGGGGTCAGCCCCAGCATTTT; cdr3_aa: CASSELRGQPQHF
clone_size: once; j_call: TRBJ2-7; v_call: TRBV7-9; d_call: -; cdr3_nt: TGTGCCAGCAGTCGTGCTACAGATGGCTCCTACGAGCAGTACTTC; cdr3_aa: CASSRATDGSYEQYF
clone_size: -; j_call: TRBJ1-6; v_call: TRBV5-1; d_call: TRBD1; cdr3_nt: TGCGCCAGCAGCTTAACGGGACAGGGGAAATCACCCCTCCACTTT; cdr3_aa: CASSLTGQGKSPLHF
clone_size: -; j_call: TRBJ2-1; v_call: TRBV4-2; d_call: TRBD2; cdr3_nt: TGTGCCAGCAGCCTAGGGACTAGCGGGAGTAGGAACGGCAATGAGCAGTTCTTC; cdr3_aa: CASSLGTSGSRNGNEQFF
clone_size: -; j_call: TRBJ2-2; v_call: TRBV15; d_call: -; cdr3_nt: TGTGCCACCAGCAGAGCGGAGGGGGACACCGGGGAGCTGTTTTTT; cdr3_aa: CATSRAEGDTGELFF
clone_size: -; j_call: TRBJ2-7; v_call: TRBV27; d_call: TRBD2; cdr3_nt: TGTGCCAGCAGTCCGCTGGGGGTAGCGGGAGCAAACGAGCAGTACTTC; cdr3_aa: CASSPLGVAGANEQYF
clone_size: -; j_call: TRBJ1-4; v_call: TRBV5-6; d_call: -; cdr3_nt: TGTGCCAGCAGCGCCGTGGGATCGGATAATGAAAAACTGTTTTTT; cdr3_aa: CASSAVGSDNEKLFF
clone_size: -; j_call: TRBJ1-1; v_call: TRBV6-5; d_call: -; cdr3_nt: TGTGCCAGCAGCTATGGGTACACTGAAGCTTTCTTT; cdr3_aa: CASSYGYTEAFF
clone_size: -; j_call: TRBJ2-7; v_call: TRBV9; d_call: TRBD1; cdr3_nt: TGTGCCAGCAGCATGGGACAGGGCTACGAGCAGTACTTC; cdr3_aa: CASSMGQGYEQYF
clone_size: -; j_call: TRBJ1-3; v_call: TRBV19; d_call: -; cdr3_nt: TGTGCCAGTAGTATGGAGTGGGCGGCAGGAAACACCATATATTTT; cdr3_aa: CASSMEWAAGNTIYF
clone_size: -; j_call: TRBJ2-1; v_call: TRBV4-1; d_call: TRBD2; cdr3_nt: TGCGCCAGCAGCCAACTAGCGGGAGCATACAATGAGCAGTTCTTC; cdr3_aa: CASSQLAGAYNEQFF
clone_size: -; j_call: TRBJ1-5; v_call: TRBV7-8; d_call: -; cdr3_nt: TGTGCCAGCAGCCCGGGCAATCAGCCCCAGCATTTT; cdr3_aa: CASSPGNQPQHF
clone_size: -; j_call: TRBJ2-5; v_call: TRBV6-4; d_call: -; cdr3_nt: TGTGCCAGCAGTCGACAGGTCGAAGAGACCCAGTACTTC; cdr3_aa: CASSRQVEETQYF
clone_size: once; j_call: TRBJ2-5; v_call: TRBV5-6; d_call: -; cdr3_nt: TGTGCCAGCAGCTTGGTATCTCTCCAAGAGACCCAGTACTTC; cdr3_aa: CASSLVSLQETQYF
clone_size: once; j_call: TRBJ1-2; v_call: TRBV7-9; d_call: TRBD1; cdr3_nt: TGTGCCAGCAGCCCCACTGGACAGGGGGAGGGCTATGGCTACACCTTC; cdr3_aa: CASSPTGQGEGYGYTF
clone_size: -; j_call: TRBJ2-1; v_call: TRBV11-2; d_call: -; cdr3_nt: TGTGCCAGCAGCTTAGCGCGACTGGCGAATGAGCAGTTCTTC; cdr3_aa: CASSLARLANEQFF
clone_size: -; j_call: TRBJ2-5; v_call: TRBV9; d_call: -; cdr3_nt: TGTGCCAGCAGCGTACAAGGGGAACAGACCCAGTACTTC; cdr3_aa: CASSVQGEQTQYF
clone_size: -; j_call: TRBJ1-1; v_call: TRBV19; d_call: -; cdr3_nt: TGTGCCAGTCAAACTGGGGGGAACACTGAAGCTTTCTTT; cdr3_aa: CASQTGGNTEAFF
clone_size: -; j_call: TRBJ2-1; v_call: TRBV4-1; d_call: -; cdr3_nt: TGCGCCAGCAGGGTACAGGACATGATAGCCTACAATGAGCAGTTCTTC; cdr3_aa: CASRVQDMIAYNEQFF
clone_size: -; j_call: TRBJ1-4; v_call: TRBV6-1; d_call: TRBD1; cdr3_nt: TGTGCCAGCAGCCGGGACAGAAAGGAAAAACTGTTTTTT; cdr3_aa: CASSRDRKEKLFF
clone_size: -; j_call: TRBJ2-7; v_call: TRBV7-6; d_call: -; cdr3_nt: TGTGCCAGCAGCTTAGCAGAGGCCTACGAGCAGTACTTC; cdr3_aa: CASSLAEAYEQYF
clone_size: -; j_call: TRBJ1-6; v_call: TRBV11-2; d_call: -; cdr3_nt: TGTGCCAGCAGCCCCGAGGGGACAATCTATAATTCACCCCTCCACTTT; cdr3_aa: CASSPEGTIYNSPLHF
clone_size: -; j_call: TRBJ2-7; v_call: TRBV2; d_call: -; cdr3_nt: TGTGCCAGCAAAGGCAGGGATTACGAGCAGTACTTC; cdr3_aa: CASKGRDYEQYF
clone_size: -; j_call: TRBJ1-5; v_call: TRBV7-2; d_call: -; cdr3_nt: TGTGCCAGCAGCACCCAGACAGCTAGCAATCAGCCCCAGCATTTT; cdr3_aa: CASSTQTASNQPQHF
clone_size: -; j_call: TRBJ1-2; v_call: TRBV28; d_call: TRBD1; cdr3_nt: TGTGCCAGCACCTTGGGGGGACAGCGCTATGGCTACACCTTC; cdr3_aa: CASTLGGQRYGYTF
clone_size: -; j_call: TRBJ2-7; v_call: TRBV27; d_call: -; cdr3_nt: TGTGCCAGCAGCCTGGGGCTTGAAGCCTACGAGCAGTACTTC; cdr3_aa: CASSLGLEAYEQYF
clone_size: -; j_call: TRBJ2-3; v_call: TRBV19; d_call: TRBD2; cdr3_nt: TGTGCCAGTAGTGGGGGACTAGCGGGGGCGCCTAACACAGATACGCAGTATTTT; cdr3_aa: CASSGGLAGAPNTDTQYF
clone_size: -; j_call: TRBJ2-5; v_call: TRBV6-5; d_call: -; cdr3_nt: TGTGCCAGCAGTTACAGGGGGGAGACCCAGTACTTC; cdr3_aa: CASSYRGETQYF
clone_size: -; j_call: TRBJ2-2; v_call: TRBV7-3; d_call: -; cdr3_nt: TGTGCCAGCAGCTCCAACAAGGAGGCCGGGGAGCTGTTTTTT; cdr3_aa: CASSSNKEAGELFF
clone_size: -; j_call: TRBJ2-5; v_call: TRBV7-2; d_call: TRBD1; cdr3_nt: TGTGCCAGCAGCATACCGGGACAGGGGGCCGAGACCCAGTACTTC; cdr3_aa: CASSIPGQGAETQYF
clone_size: -; j_call: TRBJ1-2; v_call: TRBV6-6; d_call: -; cdr3_nt: TGTGCCAGCGTTCGGACCGCCGAGGACTATGGCTACACCTTC; cdr3_aa: CASVRTAEDYGYTF
clone_size: -; j_call: TRBJ1-1; v_call: TRBV19; d_call: -; cdr3_nt: TGTGCCAGTAGTATAGGGACTTCCGGTCCGAACACTGAAGCTTTCTTT; cdr3_aa: CASSIGTSGPNTEAFF
clone_size: -; j_call: TRBJ2-1; v_call: TRBV7-2; d_call: -; cdr3_nt: TGTGCCAGCAGCTTAGTACCGGGGGCAACAGGGTACAATGAGCAGTTCTTC; cdr3_aa: CASSLVPGATGYNEQFF
clone_size: -; j_call: TRBJ2-7; v_call: TRBV6-5; d_call: -; cdr3_nt: TGTGCCACCCAGCGGGACAGTACCTACGAGCAGTACTTC; cdr3_aa: CATQRDSTYEQYF
clone_size: -; j_call: TRBJ2-3; v_call: TRBV2; d_call: TRBD2; cdr3_nt: TGTGCCAGCAGTCCCGAGGGACTAGCAAGCACAGATACGCAGTATTTT; cdr3_aa: CASSPEGLASTDTQYF
clone_size: -; j_call: TRBJ2-7; v_call: TRBV10-3; d_call: TRBD1; cdr3_nt: TGTGCCATCAGTGATGAGACAGGGGGACCTTACGAGCAGTACTTC; cdr3_aa: CAISDETGGPYEQYF
clone_size: once; j_call: TRBJ1-2; v_call: TRBV5-1; d_call: TRBD1; cdr3_nt: TGCGCCAGTTCCCGAGACACAGGGGCGTATGGCTACACCTTC; cdr3_aa: CASSRDTGAYGYTF
clone_size: -; j_call: TRBJ2-4; v_call: TRBV5-1; d_call: -; cdr3_nt: TGCGCCAGCAGCCGTGACACTATCAAAAACATTCAGTACTTC; cdr3_aa: CASSRDTIKNIQYF
clone_size: -; j_call: TRBJ2-5; v_call: TRBV9; d_call: TRBD2; cdr3_nt: TGTGCCAGCAGCGTAGGTCTAGCGGGAGTGGAGACCCAGTACTTC; cdr3_aa: CASSVGLAGVETQYF
clone_size: -; j_call: TRBJ1-2; v_call: TRBV9; d_call: -; cdr3_nt: TGTGCCAGCAGCGTGAACCCGACAGTACTCTTCTATGGCTACACCTTC; cdr3_aa: CASSVNPTVLFYGYTF